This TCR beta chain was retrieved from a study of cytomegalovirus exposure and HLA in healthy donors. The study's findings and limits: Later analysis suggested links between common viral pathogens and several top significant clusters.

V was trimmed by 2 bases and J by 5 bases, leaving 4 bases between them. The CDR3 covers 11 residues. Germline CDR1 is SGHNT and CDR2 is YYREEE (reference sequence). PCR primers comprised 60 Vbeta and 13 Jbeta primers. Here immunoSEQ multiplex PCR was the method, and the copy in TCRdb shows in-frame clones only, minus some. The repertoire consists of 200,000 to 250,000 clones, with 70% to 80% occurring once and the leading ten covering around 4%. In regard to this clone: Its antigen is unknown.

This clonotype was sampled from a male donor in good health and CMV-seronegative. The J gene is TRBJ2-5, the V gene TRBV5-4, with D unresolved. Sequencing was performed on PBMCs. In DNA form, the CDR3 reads TGTGCCAGCAGCTTCAGTGAGACCCAGTACTTC. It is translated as CASSFSETQYF.